A single count supports the clone carrying this TCR beta chain. This sample was taken from a study of blood T cell repertoires in COVID-19. Across the study: Acute and convalescent COVID-19 samples came from the United States, Italy and Spain.

In Seattle, patients joined the study during active infection and were tracked longitudinally. Original data processing: Estimated nucleated cell counts came from reference gene primer amplification. Profiling relied on immunoSEQ multiplex PCR, and the TCRdb table lists in-frame clones only, not all of them. V and J calls plus clone size are reproduced from that table; the DNA served to infer D and trimming. Of about 310,000 clones in the sample, 90% were seen once. Germline values: CDR1 KGHSH, CDR2 LQKENI. This CDR3 has 15 residues. The ends lost 6 bases at V and 4 bases at J; junction bases unmatched: 7.

The TCR sequence derives from a woman in her thirties or forties with COVID-19, enrolled during active disease. This rearrangement joins TRBV18 to TRBJ1-3; 9 positions match TRBD1. Source material: peripheral blood. CDR3 coding DNA: TGTGCCAGCTCCGGGACAGGGAAAGCAGGAAACACCATATATTTT. Translating gives CASSGTGKAGNTIYF.